This T cell receptor beta chain stems from a study of PD-1 blockade in mismatch repair-deficient tumors. Overall study context: Patients had 12 mismatch repair-deficient cancer types and were previously treated and progressing. Study results and limitations: Approximately 130 unique blood TCRs came from expansion to three of seven peptides.

As regards this clone: The antigen is not known.

Time point here: approximately ten-day in vitro stimulation with candidate neoantigen peptide 2. Each of several ELISpot-reactive candidate peptides was used for roughly 11-day stimulation. The CDR3 has 16 residues. The V gene end was trimmed by 3 bases and the J gene end by 3 bases; junction bases not matched to a gene: 3. Germline-derived CDR1 and CDR2 are SGHTA and FQGNSA. Method: immunoSEQ multiplex PCR; TCRdb's copy keeps in-frame clones and lacks some. This sample carries about 9,200 clones, 70% to 90% of them seen once, and the ten largest clones take more than 20%. The sequencing here drew on cells cultured in vitro, taken from a patient treated with pembrolizumab. The chain links TRBV7-2 to TRBJ2-3; TRBD2 matches 13 bases. This clonotype originated in an adult with mismatch repair-deficient cancer. The CDR3 loop reads CASSFRTSGRTDTQYF. The CDR3 DNA reads TGTGCCAGCAGCTTTAGGACTAGCGGGAGAACAGATACGCAGTATTTT.